Below are 10 T cell receptor beta chains sequenced from a single sample in a study of cytomegalovirus exposure and HLA in healthy donors. This PCR relied on a set of 60 Vbeta primers and 13 Jbeta primers. The table came from immunoSEQ multiplex PCR; TCRdb's copy has only in-frame clones and leaves some out. The sample has some 170,000 clones; 71% are singletons. Sequencing used PBMCs. All receptors derive from a woman aged 25-40 years in good health and CMV-seronegative.

This sequence joins TRBV9 and TRBJ2-3; 14 positions agree with TRBD2. This CDR3 region has 16 residues. The V segment lost 2 bases and the J segment 4 bases; nucleotides outside the gene matches: 3. In germline, CDR1 is SGDLS, CDR2 YYNGEE. CDR3: CASSVGTSGRSDTQYF. The CDR3 DNA sequence: TGTGCCAGCAGCGTCGGGACTAGCGGGAGATCAGATACGCAGTATTTT.

A note on this clone: In the same sample, other DNA sequences code for this CDR3. The V call is TRBV9, the J call TRBJ1-5, with unresolved D. The CDR3 has 13 residues. The germline gives CDR1 SGDLS, CDR2 YYNGEE. Trimming removed 4 bases from V and 5 bases from J, with 10 bases in between. CDR3 in DNA: TGTGCCAGCAGCATTAGCACCGATCAGCCCCAGCATTTT. Translated: CASSISTDQPQHF.

This chain joins TRBV7-2 and TRBJ2-7; the match to TRBD1 covers 7 bases. CDR3 size: 15 residues. Germline V gene sequence: CDR1 SGHTA, CDR2 FQGNSA. The ends lost 5 bases at V and 3 bases at J; junction bases unmatched: 10. As DNA, the CDR3 is TGTGCCAGCAGCCCGCACCGGGACAGCCTCTACGAGCAGTACTTC. This encodes CASSPHRDSLYEQYF.

V and J are TRBV7-9 and TRBJ2-5, with D maybe TRBD1 (5 bases). The CDR3 has 13 amino acids. V lost 5 bases and J 2 bases, leaving 9 bases between the germline ends. Germline V gene data show CDR1 as SEHNR and CDR2 as FQNEAQ (reference sequence). The CDR3 bases are TGTGCCAGCAGCGAGACAGAACAAGAGACCCAGTACTTC. Its translation is CASSETEQETQYF.

The chain recombines TRBV5-5 with TRBJ1-2, with 7 bases aligning to TRBD1. The germline V gene has CDR1 SGHKS and CDR2 YYEKEE (reference sequence). Unmatched junction bases numbered 6, after V lost 4 bases and J lost 3 bases. The length of the CDR3 is 14 residues. The CDR3 region has the DNA TGTGCCAGCAGCCTTGACAGGGATTACTATGGCTACACCTTC. Translating gives CASSLDRDYYGYTF.

The chain uses TRBV7-9 and TRBJ2-2; D ambiguous. The V and J ends lost 5 bases and 4 bases respectively, with 14 bases between them. CDR1 is SEHNR, CDR2 FQNEAQ, per germline (reference sequence). This CDR3 has 15 residues. The DNA for the CDR3 is TGTGCCAGCAGCCCCGGGTTATCGGGCACCGGGGAGCTGTTTTTT. This translates into CASSPGLSGTGELFF.

This chain links TRBV7-9 with TRBJ2-5; 10 bases are a match to TRBD2. TRBJ2-7 matches the DNA end more closely, so the J call is doubtful. Germline values: CDR1 SEHNR, CDR2 FQNEAQ (reference sequence). CDR3 length equals 15 residues. DNA for the CDR3: TGTGCCAGCAGCTCTACTAGCGGGGTTTCCTACGAGCAGTACTTC. Translation gives CASSSTSGVSYEQYF.

The chain employs TRBV28 and TRBJ1-5, with D possibly matching TRBD1 (6 bases). Trimming left V 4 bases short and J 4 bases short, with 14 bases between. The CDR3 sequence is 15 residues long. Germline V CDR1 and CDR2: MDHEN, SYDVKM. The CDR3 reads CASSSQGQWNQPQHF. CDR3 DNA: TGTGCCAGCAGTTCGCAGGGGCAGTGGAATCAGCCCCAGCATTTT.

Note on this clone: This sample includes further DNA sequences coding for the same CDR3. CDR3 region: CASSPGGGTDTQYF. As DNA, the CDR3 is TGTGCCAGTAGTCCTGGTGGGGGGACAGATACGCAGTATTTT. The chain couples TRBV19 to TRBJ2-3; possibly TRBD2 for D (6 bases). The V and J ends lost 5 bases and 3 bases respectively, with 12 bases between them. CDR1 LNHDA and CDR2 SQIVND come from the germline V gene (reference sequence). The CDR3 is 14 amino acids.

This rearrangement joins TRBV15 to TRBJ1-4; D is undetermined. Trimming stripped 5 bases from V and 0 bases from J, with 10 bases between. Looked up from germline, CDR1 is LNHNV and CDR2 is YYDKDF (reference sequence). The CDR3 has 15 residues. The CDR3 DNA reads as TGTGCCACCAGCCCCCGAACAGCAACTAATGAAAAACTGTTTTTT. Translating gives CATSPRTATNEKLFF. The whole variable domain, filled in from reference TRBV15 and TRBJ1-4, reads DAMVIQNPRYQVTQFGKPVTLSCSQTLNHNVMYWYQQKSSQAPKLLFHYYDKDFNNEADTPDNFQSRRPNTSFCFLDIRSPGLGDTAMYLCATSPRTATNEKLFFGSGTQLSVL.